Listed below are T cell receptor beta chains from one sample, sequenced in a study of cytotoxic CD8 clonotypes in ibrutinib-treated CLL. Clones were read by immunoSEQ multiplex PCR, and TCRdb kept only the in-frame ones, dropping some. The table lists almost 85,000 clones, approximately 86% of them singletons. Sequenced here: PBMCs, sampled before ibrutinib treatment. The source is a human donor with chronic lymphocytic leukemia. The CDR3 runs from the conserved cysteine through the conserved F or W. The D gene is left open where the match is weak. Clone size is not always given. Where it is, it says once, few, many or a class for expanded clones.

d_call: TRBD1
clone_size: .
v_call: TRBV7-9
j_call: TRBJ2-7
cdr3_nt: TGTGCCAGCAGCTTGATGGGACAGGGGGCGGAGGAGCAGTACTTC
cdr3_aa: CASSLMGQGAEEQYF

d_call: TRBD1
clone_size: .
v_call: TRBV7-2
j_call: TRBJ2-3
cdr3_nt: TGTGCCAGCAGCTTAGGCGGGCAGGGGGCAACAGATACGCAGTATTTT
cdr3_aa: CASSLGGQGATDTQYF

d_call: .
clone_size: .
v_call: TRBV5-1
j_call: TRBJ2-1
cdr3_nt: TGCGCCAGCAGCGCAGACCTGGTGGGAGAGCAGTTCTTC
cdr3_aa: CASSADLVGEQFF

d_call: .
clone_size: .
v_call: TRBV6-1
j_call: TRBJ2-1
cdr3_nt: TGTGCCAGCAGTGAAGCATCGACAGAGAATGAGCAGTTCTTC
cdr3_aa: CASSEASTENEQFF

d_call: TRBD2
clone_size: .
v_call: TRBV7-8
j_call: TRBJ2-3
cdr3_nt: TGTGCCAGCAGCTTCACTTCCGGGACTATAACAGATACGCAGTATTTT
cdr3_aa: CASSFTSGTITDTQYF

d_call: .
clone_size: .
v_call: TRBV6-5
j_call: TRBJ1-1
cdr3_nt: TGTGCCAGCAGTACTACAGTTGGCGCTGAAGCTTTCTTT
cdr3_aa: CASSTTVGAEAFF

d_call: TRBD2
clone_size: .
v_call: TRBV5-4
j_call: TRBJ2-3
cdr3_nt: TGTGCCAGCAGCCAAATTAGCGGGAGCACAGATACGCAGTATTTT
cdr3_aa: CASSQISGSTDTQYF

d_call: .
clone_size: .
v_call: TRBV11-2
j_call: TRBJ1-4
cdr3_nt: TGTGCCAGCAGCTTTGGGCGCGGTGAAGAAAAACTGTTTTTT
cdr3_aa: CASSFGRGEEKLFF

d_call: TRBD1
clone_size: .
v_call: TRBV19
j_call: TRBJ2-2
cdr3_nt: TGTGCCAGTAGTCCCCGGGACAGGGACACCGGGGAGCTGTTTTTT
cdr3_aa: CASSPRDRDTGELFF

d_call: TRBD1
clone_size: .
v_call: TRBV5-8
j_call: TRBJ1-5
cdr3_nt: TGTGCCAGCAGTACCGGGACAGGGCCTTATCAGCCCCAGCATTTT
cdr3_aa: CASSTGTGPYQPQHF

d_call: .
clone_size: .
v_call: TRBV9
j_call: TRBJ1-1
cdr3_nt: TGTGCCAGCAGCGTCGAGCCTGGGGGGCCCAACACTGAAGCTTTCTTT
cdr3_aa: CASSVEPGGPNTEAFF

d_call: TRBD1
clone_size: .
v_call: TRBV19
j_call: TRBJ2-1
cdr3_nt: TGTGCCAGTAGTAGGGGGACAGGAGATTACAATGAGCAGTTCTTC
cdr3_aa: CASSRGTGDYNEQFF

d_call: .
clone_size: .
v_call: TRBV5-1
j_call: TRBJ2-2
cdr3_nt: TGCGCCAGCAGCTTCGCCAACACCGGGGAGCTGTTTTTT
cdr3_aa: CASSFANTGELFF

d_call: TRBD1
clone_size: medium-sized
v_call: TRBV18
j_call: TRBJ1-2
cdr3_nt: TGTGCCAGCTCACAGAGACAGGGGGTCGACTATGGCTACACCTTC
cdr3_aa: CASSQRQGVDYGYTF

d_call: .
clone_size: .
v_call: TRBV14
j_call: TRBJ2-2
cdr3_nt: TGTGCCAGCAGCCCACAGGGAATCGGGGAGCTGTTTTTT
cdr3_aa: CASSPQGIGELFF

d_call: .
clone_size: .
v_call: TRBV6-5
j_call: TRBJ1-3
cdr3_nt: TGTGCCAGCAGTTCCGATGAATGGGGTGACGGAAACACCATATATTTT
cdr3_aa: CASSSDEWGDGNTIYF

d_call: TRBD2
clone_size: .
v_call: TRBV19
j_call: TRBJ2-1
cdr3_nt: TGTGCCAGTAGGGGGACTAGACAAGCCACTACTCTAATCGATGAGCAGTTCTTC
cdr3_aa: CASRGTRQATTLIDEQFF

d_call: .
clone_size: .
v_call: TRBV6-5
j_call: TRBJ1-5
cdr3_nt: TGTGCCAGCAGCCAAACCGACAGGAACAATCAGCCCCAGCATTTT
cdr3_aa: CASSQTDRNNQPQHF

d_call: .
clone_size: .
v_call: TRBV20-1
j_call: TRBJ1-1
cdr3_nt: TGCAGTGCTCTTTACCGACGGTGGGGTTTCTTT
cdr3_aa: CSALYRRWGFF

d_call: TRBD2
clone_size: few
v_call: TRBV7-9
j_call: TRBJ2-5
cdr3_nt: TGTGCCAGCAGATTGGGACTAGCGACCCAAGAGACCCAGTACTTC
cdr3_aa: CASRLGLATQETQYF

d_call: .
clone_size: .
v_call: TRBV11-3
j_call: TRBJ2-1
cdr3_nt: TGTGCCAGCAGCTTTCAGAGTTACAATGAGCAGTTCTTC
cdr3_aa: CASSFQSYNEQFF

d_call: .
clone_size: .
v_call: TRBV7-6
j_call: TRBJ2-2
cdr3_nt: TGTGCCAGCAGGGCGAACACCGGGGAGCTGTTTTTT
cdr3_aa: CASRANTGELFF

d_call: .
clone_size: .
v_call: TRBV5-4
j_call: TRBJ2-4
cdr3_nt: TGTGCCAGCAGCTTGGAGCAGGTTGACAAAAACATTCAGTACTTC
cdr3_aa: CASSLEQVDKNIQYF

d_call: .
clone_size: .
v_call: TRBV7-6
j_call: TRBJ2-7
cdr3_nt: TGTGCCAGCAGCTTAGCGTGGGGGTTCGAGCAGTACTTC
cdr3_aa: CASSLAWGFEQYF

d_call: TRBD1
clone_size: once
v_call: TRBV5-1
j_call: TRBJ2-7
cdr3_nt: TGCGCCAGCAGCCTTGGGACAGCGCCTGCCTACGAGCAGTACTTC
cdr3_aa: CASSLGTAPAYEQYF

d_call: .
clone_size: .
v_call: TRBV5-5
j_call: TRBJ2-7
cdr3_nt: TGTGCCAGCAGTTGGCAGGGGCCCTACGAGCAGTACTTC
cdr3_aa: CASSWQGPYEQYF

d_call: TRBD1
clone_size: .
v_call: TRBV4-1
j_call: TRBJ1-2
cdr3_nt: TGCGCCAGCAGCCAGCCGGACAGGGCCTATGGCTACACCTTC
cdr3_aa: CASSQPDRAYGYTF

d_call: TRBD1
clone_size: .
v_call: TRBV19
j_call: TRBJ2-5
cdr3_nt: TGTGCCAGTAGTATCCTGGGACAGGGGGCTTCTTTCGTAAAGACCCAGTACTTC
cdr3_aa: CASSILGQGASFVKTQYF

d_call: TRBD2
clone_size: .
v_call: TRBV29-1
j_call: TRBJ2-7
cdr3_nt: TGCAGCGTTGAAGATATCTTAGCGGGAGGGCGAGGGGAGCAGTACTTC
cdr3_aa: CSVEDILAGGRGEQYF

d_call: TRBD1
clone_size: .
v_call: TRBV11-1
j_call: TRBJ1-2
cdr3_nt: TGTGCCACCGAAGGGGCAGGGGGACCGCATAGCGGAATTGGCTACACCTTC
cdr3_aa: CATEGAGGPHSGIGYTF

d_call: TRBD1
clone_size: few
v_call: TRBV29-1
j_call: TRBJ2-7
cdr3_nt: TGCAGCGTTGAAGGGGACAGGGGTCTAACCGAGCAGTACTTC
cdr3_aa: CSVEGDRGLTEQYF

d_call: .
clone_size: .
v_call: TRBV7-9
j_call: TRBJ2-5
cdr3_nt: TGTGCCAGCAGCTCCACAGGCGGGCAGGGCGTTAGAGAGACCCAGTACTTC
cdr3_aa: CASSSTGGQGVRETQYF

d_call: .
clone_size: .
v_call: TRBV18
j_call: TRBJ1-3
cdr3_nt: TGTGCCAGCTCACCCCTAGAGGTTATTTCTGGAAACACCATATATTTT
cdr3_aa: CASSPLEVISGNTIYF

d_call: .
clone_size: .
v_call: TRBV2
j_call: TRBJ1-1
cdr3_nt: TGTGCCAGCGGGGCCAGAGAGAACACTGAAGCTTTCTTT
cdr3_aa: CASGARENTEAFF

d_call: .
clone_size: .
v_call: TRBV5-1
j_call: TRBJ2-7
cdr3_nt: TGCGCCAGCAGCTCGGGGGTTCAGGCCGCGGACTCCGAGCAGTACTTC
cdr3_aa: CASSSGVQAADSEQYF

d_call: TRBD2
clone_size: .
v_call: TRBV6-5
j_call: TRBJ2-4
cdr3_nt: TGTGCCAGCAGTAACAACGGGGGGGGAGTTCAGTACTTC
cdr3_aa: CASSNNGGGVQYF